This TCR beta chain was profiled in a study of Ad26.COV2.S vaccination and SARS-CoV-2 variants. The CDR3 extends over 19 amino acids. After removal of 4 bases from V and 0 bases from J, the junction contained 16 bases not matched to a gene. The germline gives CDR1 SGHKS, CDR2 YYEKEE (reference sequence). Clones were sequenced by immunoSEQ multiplex PCR, and TCRdb holds only the in-frame ones, with some missing. The data show about 350,000 clones, about 87% seen once. A remark on this clone: Its antigen is not identified.

Described treatment: roughly 20 received Ad26.COV2.S at low or high dose, single or two shots; 5 received placebo; per-sample allocation not given. It was on day 63 after the first vaccine or placebo injection that samples were taken. An adult donor aged 18-55 years was enrolled in Boston. Regarding the study as a whole: With respect to non-spike TCR breadth, vaccine and placebo recipients were similar.

The sample in question was peripheral blood, obtained in a trial of Ad26.COV2.S vaccine versus placebo. This TCR was recovered from a person between 18 and 65 years old who received the Ad26.COV2.S COVID-19 vaccine or a placebo. The V call is TRBV5-5, the J call TRBJ2-1; 7 nucleotides align to TRBD1. The DNA for the CDR3 is TGTGCCAGCAGCCGCCCCGGGACAGACGTCGACAGCTCCTACAATGAGCAGTTCTTC. It is translated as CASSRPGTDVDSSYNEQFF.